This paragraph reports one T cell receptor (beta chain). What it binds is unknown. This sample stems from a study of tumor-infiltrating lymphocytes in primary liver carcinoma. As for the study in general: The neoplasms were of stage T1-T3 N0M0, with dimensions of roughly 4.2 to 10 cm across. General study findings and limits: Relative to blood, tumors carried a significantly larger fraction of the repertoire in their top 250 clones (p = 0.039).

RNA was extracted from whole blood without cell sorting, alongside germline DNA. Germline lookup yields CDR1 SNHLY and CDR2 FYNNEI. The V and J ends lost 6 bases and 6 bases, in that order; junction bases with no gene match: 9. The CDR3 contains 14 residues. Making TCR beta cDNA involved roughly 500 ng total RNA and a constant-region primer. The TCR beta library was amplified through three nested multiplex PCR rounds in a modified ARM-PCR procedure. The first two PCR rounds used TRBV1-TRBV30 primers with a Cbeta primer, roughly 10 cycles each. Each CDR3 protein gets one entry after TCRdb re-called the multiplex PCR reads with MiXCR. The repertoire has about 200,000 distinct CDR3 sequences, about 65% of them found once; the top ten carry approximately 6.6%.

This chain joins TRBV2 and TRBJ2-3; 7 nucleotides agree with TRBD1. Sequencing was performed on peripheral blood. This receptor was taken from a woman between 55 and 75 years old with primary liver carcinoma and hepatitis B virus infection. The CDR3 DNA reads TGTGCCAGCAGAACTGACAGGGACCGGGATACGCAGTATTTT. Translating gives CASRTDRDRDTQYF.